This TCR beta chain originates from a study of beta chain features in type 1 diabetes. For the study at large: The patient and healthy donor groups were comparable for age, gender and cell yields. Broader study findings: Possibly, sequencing cDNA over-represented cells that had high TCR expression levels. Patients with Type 1 diabetes showed moderately but significantly shorter TCRB CDR3s in all four CD4+ subsets.

CD45RO/CCR7/CD25/CD127/CD95/CD27 sorting isolated CD4+ naive, central memory, regulatory and stem cell-like memory cells. The CDR3 spans 13 residues. Trimming shortened V by 7 bases and J by 4 bases, and 13 bases separated the two germline ends. Per the germline V gene, CDR1 is LNHDA and CDR2 is SQIVND (reference sequence). The isolated RNA, all of it, was reverse transcribed, so expressed TCRB transcripts were what got sequenced. TCRdb's copy holds only in-frame clones and misses some; the assay was immunoSEQ multiplex PCR. Of hundreds of thousands of clones in the sample, 11% to 15% were seen once. In this sample, this clone turned up a few times. Its antigen is still unknown.

The sequence was obtained from a man younger than 35 with type 1 diabetes. Sequenced input: naive CD4+ T cells from blood. This sequence joins TRBV19 and TRBJ1-2; D uncertain. CDR3 sequence reads: CASTRDPLYGYTF. The CDR3 nucleotides are TGTGCCAGTACCCGGGATCCTCTCTATGGCTACACCTTC.